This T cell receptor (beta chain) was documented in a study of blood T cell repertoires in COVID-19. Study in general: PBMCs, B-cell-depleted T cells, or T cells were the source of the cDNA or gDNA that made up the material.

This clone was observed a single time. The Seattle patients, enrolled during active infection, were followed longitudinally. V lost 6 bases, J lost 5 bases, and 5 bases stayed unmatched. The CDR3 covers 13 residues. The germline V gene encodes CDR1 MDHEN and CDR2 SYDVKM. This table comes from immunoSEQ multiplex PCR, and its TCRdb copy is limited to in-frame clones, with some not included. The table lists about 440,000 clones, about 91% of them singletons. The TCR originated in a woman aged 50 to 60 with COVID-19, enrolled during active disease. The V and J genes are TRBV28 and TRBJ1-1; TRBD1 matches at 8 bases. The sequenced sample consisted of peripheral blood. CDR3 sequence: CASRITGGTEAFF. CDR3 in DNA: TGTGCCAGCAGGATAACAGGGGGTACTGAAGCTTTCTTT.